A selection of T cell receptor beta chains follows, all from one sample in a study of shared clonotypes between healthy human individuals. Libraries were prepared by immunoSEQ multiplex PCR; TCRdb keeps only in-frame clonotypes and omits some of them. This table holds approximately 1.9 million clones, about 94% found once. The sequenced sample consisted of naive CD8+ T cells from PBMCs. The source is a man aged 18 to 29 in good health. Some clones in this sample may be carry-over from other donors' samples. CDR3s leave out the opening cysteine and the closing phenylalanine or tryptophan. Each record gives: V gene, CDR3 protein.

v_gene: TRBV9
CDR3aa: ASSPGVSYEQY

v_gene: TRBV19
CDR3aa: ASSYQNREDGANVLT

v_gene: TRBV4-1
CDR3aa: ASRKIENSYNEQF

v_gene: TRBV27
CDR3aa: ASRGDGGGTEAF

v_gene: TRBV18
CDR3aa: ASSPLPPGQGLGYEQY

v_gene: TRBV27
CDR3aa: ASRYSGKDYEQY

v_gene: TRBV4-3
CDR3aa: ASSYRLAAHNEQF

v_gene: TRBV5-1
CDR3aa: ASSLDDGTNEKLF

v_gene: TRBV7-8
CDR3aa: ASSPQGASGYGYT

v_gene: TRBV27
CDR3aa: ASSYLISAGADTQY

v_gene: TRBV19
CDR3aa: ASSIVTGGGYGYT